One and the same sample provided the 21 T cell receptor beta chains below, sequenced in a study of cytomegalovirus exposure and HLA in healthy donors. Vbeta (60) and Jbeta (13) primers were used in the PCR. TCRdb's copy holds only in-frame clones and misses some; the assay was immunoSEQ multiplex PCR. The table shows 210,000 or so clones, with about three quarters occurring only once. The sequenced material came from PBMCs. The source is a man aged 40-55 years in good health and CMV-seronegative.

The rearrangement links TRBV5-1 to TRBJ1-2; TRBD1 is a possible D gene (5 bases). The germline CDR1 and CDR2 sequences are SGHRS and YFSETQ. The CDR3 is 15 residues long. With 4 bases removed from V and 4 bases from J, the gap between germline ends came to 17 bases. The CDR3 sequence: CASSRSNQGGYGYTF. The CDR3 DNA reads TGCGCCAGCAGCCGGAGTAACCAGGGCGGCTATGGCTACACCTTC.

This clone was detected once. The V and J genes are TRBV5-1 and TRBJ2-3; D might be TRBD2 (6 bases). The CDR3 totals 14 residues. V was shortened by 0 bases and J by 4 bases, with 9 bases between the two germline ends. CDR1 is SGHRS, CDR2 YFSETQ, per germline. The CDR3 loop is CASSLVSGADTQYF. The CDR3 coding sequence is TGCGCCAGCAGCTTGGTTTCGGGGGCAGATACGCAGTATTTT.

The V and J genes are TRBV9 and TRBJ2-5; TRBD2 agrees at 11 bases. The CDR3 totals 15 residues. J gave up 1 base and V 2 bases, and 1 base lay outside the gene matches. CDR1 and CDR2 (germline): SGDLS, YYNGEE. DNA of the CDR3: TGTGCCAGCAGCGTTAGCGGGGGGGTCCAAGAGACCCAGTACTTC. This codes for CASSVSGGVQETQYF.

The chain is built from TRBV4-1 and TRBJ1-4; 9 nucleotides agree with TRBD1. CDR1 and CDR2 (germline): MGHRA, YSYEKL. V trimming: 4 bases; J trimming: 10 bases; junction bases outside the gene matches: 10. The CDR3 spans 15 residues. The CDR3 DNA reads TGCGCCAGCAGCCCGACAGGGGGTGAAATCGGAAAACTGTTTTTT. Protein product: CASSPTGGEIGKLFF.

The V and J genes are TRBV5-4 and TRBJ1-6, with TRBD1 matching over 10 bases. The V gene end was trimmed by 4 bases and the J gene end by 9 bases; junction bases not matched to a gene: 7. The CDR3 length is 15 residues. Germline values: CDR1 SGHNT, CDR2 YYREEE (reference sequence). CDR3 sequence reads: CASSAVGTGVSPLHF. CDR3 coding DNA: TGTGCCAGCAGCGCCGTCGGGACAGGGGTTTCACCCCTCCACTTT.

This chain joins TRBV5-1 and TRBJ2-7; D possibly corresponds to TRBD1 (6 bases). Trimming took off 0 bases at V and 6 bases at J, with 13 bases between the two ends. Germline V gives CDR1 SGHRS, CDR2 YFSETQ. This CDR3 is built from 14 residues. CDR3 nucleotides: TGCGCCAGCAGCTTGGTGTCCCCAGGGGTCGAGCAGTACTTC. As protein: CASSLVSPGVEQYF.

The rearrangement uses TRBV4-3 and TRBJ2-3; D is unresolved. Germline values: CDR1 LGHNA, CDR2 YSLEER. The CDR3 totals 17 residues. V gave up 0 bases and J gave up 0 bases, with 13 bases separating them. The CDR3, as DNA: TGCGCCAGCAGCCAAGATACGTACCCGACTAGCACAGATACGCAGTATTTT. Protein product: CASSQDTYPTSTDTQYF.

J is TRBJ2-1 and V is TRBV5-1; tentatively, D is TRBD2 (6 bases). The CDR3 length is 15 residues. V gave up 4 bases and J gave up 4 bases, with 15 bases separating them. The germline gives CDR1 SGHRS, CDR2 YFSETQ. The chain's CDR3 is CASSNTGTSYNEQFF. The DNA of the CDR3 is TGCGCCAGCAGCAACACCGGGACTTCGTACAATGAGCAGTTCTTC.

This clone was detected a few times. V and J are TRBV2 and TRBJ2-5; the match to TRBD2 covers 13 bases. V lost 7 bases to trimming and J lost 9 bases; unmatched junction nucleotides: 8. There are 14 residues in the CDR3. The germline V gene encodes CDR1 SNHLY and CDR2 FYNNEI. The CDR3 sequence is CASTSRTSGGAQYF. CDR3 in DNA: TGTGCCAGCACCTCCCGGACTAGCGGGGGAGCCCAGTACTTC.

The rearrangement links TRBV7-8 to TRBJ1-2; 10 bases are a match to TRBD1. The junction had 9 bases not matched to a gene; V was cut back by 5 bases and J by 3 bases. Looked up from germline, CDR1 is SGHVS and CDR2 is FQNEAQ. This CDR3 spans 16 amino acids. The CDR3 DNA reads TGTGCCAGCAGCCCGACAGGGGGCGTGCAAGACTATGGCTACACCTTC. Its protein is CASSPTGGVQDYGYTF.

The chain combines TRBV18 with TRBJ1-4; D perhaps matches TRBD1 (5 bases). Germline V gives CDR1 KGHSH, CDR2 LQKENI. CDR3 length equals 14 residues. Trimming took 3 bases from V and 6 from J, leaving 11 bases between them. CDR3 nucleotide sequence: TGTGCCAGCTCACCCCAGGGCAGGGATGAAAAACTGTTTTTT. Its protein is CASSPQGRDEKLFF.

The J gene is TRBJ1-2, the V gene TRBV11-2, with D possibly being TRBD1 (5 bases). The CDR3 extends over 13 amino acids. The V end was cut by 6 bases, the J end by 7 bases, with 15 bases between. Germline V CDR1 and CDR2: SGHAT, FQNNGV. In DNA form, the CDR3 reads TGTGCCAGCAGTCTCGACAGTTATAGTGGCTACACCTTC. Protein product: CASSLDSYSGYTF.

The V call is TRBV6-5, the J call TRBJ2-5, with D maybe TRBD1 (5 bases). Trimming cost V 2 bases and J 0 bases, with 10 bases left between them. Germline V lookup: CDR1 MNHEY, CDR2 SVGAGI. CDR3 length: 15 residues. The CDR3, as DNA: TGTGCCAGCAGTTACGGGGCAGCCAACCAAGAGACCCAGTACTTC. This gives the protein CASSYGAANQETQYF.

This clone has more than one count but fewer than ten. V usage is TRBV5-1 and J usage is TRBJ2-3, with D possibly being TRBD1 (5 bases). This CDR3 region has 14 residues. V was clipped by 0 bases and J by 2 bases, with 7 bases between them. Germline assignment: CDR1 SGHRS and CDR2 YFSETQ. The CDR3 DNA sequence: TGCGCCAGCAGCTTGGGACAGAACACAGATACGCAGTATTTT. The encoded protein is CASSLGQNTDTQYF.

This clone was observed a handful of times. The chain employs TRBV2 and TRBJ1-1, with TRBD1 matching 7 bases. The junction had 7 bases not matched to a gene; V was cut back by 7 bases and J by 5 bases. CDR1 SNHLY and CDR2 FYNNEI come from the germline V gene. The CDR3 is 13 residues long. The CDR3 protein is CASTRDRTTEAFF. For the CDR3, the DNA is TGTGCCAGCACCCGGGACAGAACAACTGAAGCTTTCTTT.

This clone was counted a few times. The genes are TRBV27 and TRBJ1-2; 10 bases agree with TRBD1. The CDR3 totals 15 residues. The V segment lost 5 bases and the J segment 4 bases; nucleotides outside the gene matches: 7. CDR1 MNHEY and CDR2 SMNVEV come from the germline V gene (reference sequence). CDR3 sequence reads: CASSPGTGVAYGYTF. CDR3 in DNA: TGTGCCAGCAGTCCCGGGACAGGGGTGGCCTATGGCTACACCTTC.

This clone was seen only once. The CDR3 is CASRRQGALNTEAFF. Here the CDR3 DNA reads TGTGCCAGCAGAAGACAGGGGGCTTTAAACACTGAAGCTTTCTTT. The genes are TRBV27 and TRBJ1-1; 10 nucleotides line up with TRBD1. The germline V gene has CDR1 MNHEY and CDR2 SMNVEV (reference sequence). Losses at the gene ends were 6 bases for V and 2 bases for J; bases not matched to a gene: 6. This CDR3 is built from 15 residues.

This chain links TRBV29-1 with TRBJ2-7; tentatively, D is TRBD2 (5 bases). Germline CDR1 is SQVTM and CDR2 is ANQGSEA. CDR3 length: 12 residues. Trimming removed 4 bases from V and 6 bases from J, with 13 bases in between. Written as DNA, the CDR3 is TGCAGCGTTGGGGAGAGGACCCTCGAGCAGTACTTC. It is translated as CSVGERTLEQYF.

This clone appeared a few times. J is TRBJ2-1 and V is TRBV6-4; possible D gene TRBD1, 6 bases. This CDR3 is built from 14 residues. The V gene lost 5 bases and the J gene lost 6 bases, with 14 bases spanning the gap. The germline V gene has CDR1 MRHNA and CDR2 SNTAGT. The CDR3 sequence is CASSRAGDRNEQFF. In DNA form, the CDR3 reads TGTGCCAGCAGTCGGGCAGGGGACCGCAATGAGCAGTTCTTC.

This clone has more than one count but fewer than ten. This CDR3 reads CASAITDRGPYEQYF. The CDR3 coding sequence is TGTGCCAGCGCCATTACGGACAGGGGGCCCTACGAGCAGTACTTC. The chain is built from TRBV18 and TRBJ2-7, with 11 bases identical to TRBD1. CDR1 KGHSH and CDR2 LQKENI come from the germline V gene. The CDR3 covers 15 residues. J lost 2 bases, V lost 8 bases, and 8 bases had no gene match.

To note about this clone: Other nucleotide sequences in the sample specify the same CDR3. CDR3 coding DNA: TGTGCCAGCAGCTTCGAAAACAGGGGGCTTTACGAGCAGTACTTC. Amino acids: CASSFENRGLYEQYF. V is TRBV13 and J is TRBJ2-7; 9 bases match TRBD1. The V gene end was trimmed by 3 bases and the J gene end by 4 bases; junction bases not matched to a gene: 7. The CDR3 length is 15 residues. Germline assignment: CDR1 PRHDT and CDR2 FYEKMQ (reference sequence).